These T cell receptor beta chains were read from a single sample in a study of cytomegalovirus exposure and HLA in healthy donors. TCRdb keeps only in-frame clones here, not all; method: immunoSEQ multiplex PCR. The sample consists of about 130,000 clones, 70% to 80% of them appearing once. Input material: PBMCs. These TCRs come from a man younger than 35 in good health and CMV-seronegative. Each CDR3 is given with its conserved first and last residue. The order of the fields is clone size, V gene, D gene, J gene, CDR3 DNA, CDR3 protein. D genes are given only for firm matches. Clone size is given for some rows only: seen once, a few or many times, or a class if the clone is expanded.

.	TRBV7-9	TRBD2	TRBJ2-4	TGTGCCAGCAGCAAAGGAGCCCTTAGCGGGAGGGTCTTC	CASSKGALSGRVF
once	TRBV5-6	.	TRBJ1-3	TGTGCCAGCAGCTCCCGGGAGCATGGAAACACCATATATTTT	CASSSREHGNTIYF
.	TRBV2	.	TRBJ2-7	TGTGCCAGCCAAACGACAGGAGCCTCCTACGAGCAGTACTTC	CASQTTGASYEQYF
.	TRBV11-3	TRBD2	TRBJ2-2	TGTGCCAGCAGCTTAGTCCGGACTAGCGGGAGGAACACCGGGGAGCTGTTTTTT	CASSLVRTSGRNTGELFF
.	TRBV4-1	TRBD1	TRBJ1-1	TGCGCCAGCAGCTCCGGACAGGGGGGTGGGACTGAAGCTTTCTTT	CASSSGQGGGTEAFF
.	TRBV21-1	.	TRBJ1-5	TGTGCCAGCAGCAAGACAGGTTTCTCGGGGAATCAGCCCCAGCATTTT	CASSKTGFSGNQPQHF
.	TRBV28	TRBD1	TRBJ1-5	TGTGCCAGCAGTTATGGGGACAGGGTCAATCAGCCCCAGCATTTT	CASSYGDRVNQPQHF
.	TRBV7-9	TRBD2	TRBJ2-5	TGTGCCAGCAGCCTCCCCTTGAGACTAGCGGGAGTAAAAGAGACCCAGTACTTC	CASSLPLRLAGVKETQYF
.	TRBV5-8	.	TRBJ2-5	TGTGCCAGAAGCTTGGCCGGCAGGGGTGAGACCCAGTACTTC	CARSLAGRGETQYF
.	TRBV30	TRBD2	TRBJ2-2	TGTGCCTGGGCAGGACTAGCCCTGATCGCCGGGGAGCTGTTTTTT	CAWAGLALIAGELFF
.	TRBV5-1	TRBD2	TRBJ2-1	TGCGCCAGCAGCTGGGGACTAGCGGGGCCGTTGGGGGTGGATGAGCAGTTCTTC	CASSWGLAGPLGVDEQFF
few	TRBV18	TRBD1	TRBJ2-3	TGTGCCAGCTCACCACGACTTTCGTGGACAGGGAAGTTCGGTAGTGAGGCAGATACGCAGTATTTT	CASSPRLSWTGKFGSEADTQYF
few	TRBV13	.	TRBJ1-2	TGTGCCAGCAGCTTAGGTGACCGGACAGATTACGCTAACTATGGCTACACCTTC	CASSLGDRTDYANYGYTF
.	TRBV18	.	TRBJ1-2	TGTGCCAGCTCACCCGGGGGGGGGCTAATCACGGATGATGGCTACACCTTC	CASSPGGGLITDDGYTF
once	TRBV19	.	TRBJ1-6	TGTGCCAGTAGTCTTGTTTGGACAACTAATTCACCCCTCCACTTT	CASSLVWTTNSPLHF
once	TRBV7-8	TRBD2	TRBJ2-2	TGTGCCAGCAGCTTAGCTAGGTGGGAGGGCCGTACCGGGGAGCTGTTTTTT	CASSLARWEGRTGELFF
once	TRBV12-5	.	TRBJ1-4	TGTGCTAGTGGTTTGGTCATGACTAGAGAAAAACTGTTTTTT	CASGLVMTREKLFF
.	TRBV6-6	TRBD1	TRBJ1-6	TGTGCCAGCAGTTACTCGAGTTACACAGGGGGGACACCCCTCCACTTT	CASSYSSYTGGTPLHF
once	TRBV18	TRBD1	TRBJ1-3	TGTGCCAGCTCACCGTCGGGACAGAGAAACACCATATATTTT	CASSPSGQRNTIYF
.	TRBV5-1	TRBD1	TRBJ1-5	TGCGCCAGCAACATCCGAGTGGGACAGGGGGCGGATCAGCCCCAGCATTTT	CASNIRVGQGADQPQHF
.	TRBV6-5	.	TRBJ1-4	TGTGCCAGCAGTCCTGGAGGGCCAAATGAAAAACTGTTTTTT	CASSPGGPNEKLFF
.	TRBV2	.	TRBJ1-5	TGTGCCAGCAGTGTTGAGGTCGGGGGAGATCAGCCCCAGCATTTT	CASSVEVGGDQPQHF
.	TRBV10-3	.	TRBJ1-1	TGTGCCCTCCGCCCTCGGGGAAACGCTGAAGCTTTCTTT	CALRPRGNAEAFF
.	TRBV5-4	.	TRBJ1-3	TGTGCCAGCAGCTTGGGGTGGACAGCTGGAAACACCATATATTTT	CASSLGWTAGNTIYF
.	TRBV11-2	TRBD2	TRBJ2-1	TGTGCCAGCAGCTTTACGGCGGGAGGAGGCAATGAGCAGTTCTTC	CASSFTAGGGNEQFF
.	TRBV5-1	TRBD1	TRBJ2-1	TGCGCCAGCAGCTTGGAGGGGACAGGGTACAATGAGCAGTTCTTC	CASSLEGTGYNEQFF
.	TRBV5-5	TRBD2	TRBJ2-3	TGTGCCAGCAGCTTGGATGGTTCTAGCGGGAGCAGAGATACGCAGTATTTT	CASSLDGSSGSRDTQYF
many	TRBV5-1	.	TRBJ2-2	TGCGCCAGCAGCCCGGGACTTAACACCGGGGAGCTGTTTTTT	CASSPGLNTGELFF
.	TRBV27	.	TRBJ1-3	TGTGCCAGCAGAGAGACAGAACTTGGAAACACCATATATTTT	CASRETELGNTIYF
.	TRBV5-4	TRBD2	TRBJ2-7	TGTGCCAGCAGCGGGTGGGTAGCGGGAGGGCCCTACGAGCAGTACTTC	CASSGWVAGGPYEQYF
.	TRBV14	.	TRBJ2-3	TGTGCCAGCAATGAACGGGAAAGCACAGATACGCAGTATTTT	CASNERESTDTQYF
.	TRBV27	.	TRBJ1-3	TGTGCCAGCAGTCCACGGACACCCTCTGGAAACACCATATATTTT	CASSPRTPSGNTIYF
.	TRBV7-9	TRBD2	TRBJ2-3	TGTGCCAGCAGCGCACGCCGGCGGGAGGGGCGCACAGATACGCAGTATTTT	CASSARRREGRTDTQYF
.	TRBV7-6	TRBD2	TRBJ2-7	TGTGCCAGCAGCTTAAGCGGGAGGGCCTACGAGCAGTACTTC	CASSLSGRAYEQYF
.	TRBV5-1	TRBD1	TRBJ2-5	TGCGCCAGCAGCCCTGGACAGGGGCCACACCAGGGGCAGTACTTC	CASSPGQGPHQGQYF
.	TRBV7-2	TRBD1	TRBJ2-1	TGTGCCAGCAGCTTAGGGACAGGGGTAAAAAGTTACCAGTTCTTC	CASSLGTGVKSYQFF
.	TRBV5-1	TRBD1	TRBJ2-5	TGCGCCAGCAGCGGGGGGACAGGGCTAGGGGAGACCCAGTACTTC	CASSGGTGLGETQYF
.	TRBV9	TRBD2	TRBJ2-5	TGTGCCAGCAGCTTTTCATCACCGACTAGCGGGGCCCAAGAGACCCAGTACTTC	CASSFSSPTSGAQETQYF
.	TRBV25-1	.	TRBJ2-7	TGTGCCAGCAGTGATATAGGCGGTGTCGGCTACGAGCAGTACTTC	CASSDIGGVGYEQYF
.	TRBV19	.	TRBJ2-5	TGTGCCAGTAGTGGGGCCTACCAAGAGACCCAGTACTTC	CASSGAYQETQYF
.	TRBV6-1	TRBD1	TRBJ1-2	TGTGCCAGCAGTTATCTCACAGGGGGCAATGGCTACACCTTC	CASSYLTGGNGYTF
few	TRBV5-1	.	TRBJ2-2	TGCGCCAGCAGCTTGATGTCTCAGGGTAACACCGGGGAGCTGTTTTTT	CASSLMSQGNTGELFF
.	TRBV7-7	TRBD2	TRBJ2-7	TGTGCTAGCAGCAGGACTAGCGGGTCTGGGGCCGAGCAGTACTTC	CASSRTSGSGAEQYF
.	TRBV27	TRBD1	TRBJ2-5	TGTGCCAGCAGTCACTCCCCTCGCAGGGGGCGGTTATCTTACCAAGAGACCCAGTACTTC	CASSHSPRRGRLSYQETQYF
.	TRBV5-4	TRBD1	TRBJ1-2	TGTGCCAGCAGCTGGACAGGGGGCCGTGGCTACACCTTC	CASSWTGGRGYTF
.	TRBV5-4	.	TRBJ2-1	TGTGCCAGCAGCTTGGGACAGTTCTCCTACAATGAGCAGTTCTTC	CASSLGQFSYNEQFF
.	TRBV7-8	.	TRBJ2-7	TGTGCCAGCAGCTTAGGCGACAGGATCTACGAGCAGTACTTC	CASSLGDRIYEQYF
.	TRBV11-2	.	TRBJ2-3	TGTGCCAGTGCCAAACAGGGCACCGATACGCAGTATTTT	CASAKQGTDTQYF
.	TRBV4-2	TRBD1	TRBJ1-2	TGTGCCAGCAGCCAAACGGACAGGCCCTATGGCTACACCTTC	CASSQTDRPYGYTF
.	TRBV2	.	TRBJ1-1	TGTGCCAGCAGCGGGGGACTTCGGAACACTGAAGCTTTCTTT	CASSGGLRNTEAFF
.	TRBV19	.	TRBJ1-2	TGTGCCAGTAGTATCAACAAAAACTATGGCTACACCTTC	CASSINKNYGYTF
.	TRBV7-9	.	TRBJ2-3	TGTGCCAGCAGCCTCCCCGGGAGCGGCACAGATACGCAGTATTTT	CASSLPGSGTDTQYF
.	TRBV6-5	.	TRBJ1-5	TGTGCCAGCAGTTACTCCTACAGGGACAATCAGCCCCAGCATTTT	CASSYSYRDNQPQHF